Below are 24 T cell receptor beta chains sequenced from a single sample in a study of blood T cell repertoires in COVID-19. Data came from immunoSEQ multiplex PCR; TCRdb stores just in-frame clones and leaves some out. The table includes fewer than 350,000 clones, under 95% detected once. Input material: PBMCs or T cells enriched from blood (not recorded which). The receptors were sampled from a woman aged 40 to 49 with acute COVID-19.

The gene calls are TRBV4-3 and TRBJ1-3; a possible D gene is TRBD1 (5 bases). The CDR3 length is 16 residues. Germline V gene data show CDR1 as LGHNA and CDR2 as YSLEER. Deletions cut 0 bases from V and 0 bases from J, with 9 bases between. This CDR3 is CASSQDRARSGNTIYF. The DNA of the CDR3 is TGCGCCAGCAGCCAAGACAGGGCCCGCTCTGGAAACACCATATATTTT.

This chain links TRBV28 with TRBJ1-2; 8 positions agree with TRBD1. Germline V gene sequence: CDR1 MDHEN, CDR2 SYDVKM. The CDR3 has 15 residues. V lost 5 bases to trimming and J lost 3 bases; unmatched junction nucleotides: 8. The DNA of the CDR3 is TGTGCCAGCAGTCCCACCGACAGGGGCTACTATGGCTACACCTTC. The encoded protein is CASSPTDRGYYGYTF.

This clone occurred once. J is TRBJ2-7 and V is TRBV6-6, with TRBD1 matching 8 bases. Unmatched junction bases numbered 5, after V lost 5 bases and J lost 2 bases. The CDR3 has 14 amino acids. CDR1 and CDR2 from the germline V gene are MNHNY and SVGAGI (reference sequence). Written as DNA, the CDR3 is TGTGCCAGCAGTCCCTCGACAGGGGCCTACGAGCAGTACTTC. Amino acids: CASSPSTGAYEQYF.

The chain recombines TRBV25-1 with TRBJ2-1; 7 nucleotides line up with TRBD1. With V trimmed by 4 bases and J by 5 bases, 11 bases remained unmatched. Germline loops: CDR1 MGHDK, CDR2 SYGVNS. The CDR3 covers 16 residues. Here the CDR3 reads CASSAFAGGSHNEQFF. CDR3 coding DNA: TGTGCCAGCAGTGCCTTTGCAGGGGGTTCTCACAATGAGCAGTTCTTC.

V and J are TRBV9 and TRBJ2-5; D may be TRBD1 (6 bases). This CDR3 has 13 residues. The V end was cut by 3 bases, the J end by 7 bases, with 13 bases between. The germline V gene encodes CDR1 SGDLS and CDR2 YYNGEE. The chain's CDR3 is CASSARGPGTQYF. DNA for the CDR3: TGTGCCAGCAGCGCCAGGGGTCCCGGGACCCAGTACTTC.

This chain links TRBV29-1 with TRBJ2-1, with D maybe TRBD1 (5 bases). V was clipped by 5 bases and J by 0 bases, with 8 bases between them. The CDR3 sequence is 13 residues long. Germline values: CDR1 SQVTM, CDR2 ANQGSEA. The CDR3: CSVTTVSYNEQFF. CDR3 bases: TGCAGCGTTACGACAGTCTCCTACAATGAGCAGTTCTTC.

This clone has only one observation. V is TRBV3-1 (or the pseudogene TRBV3-2) and J is TRBJ1-2; D is possibly TRBD1 (5 bases). This CDR3 region has 17 residues. CDR1 and CDR2 (germline): LGHDT, YNNKEL (reference sequence). Trimming left V 3 bases short and J 1 base short, with 18 bases between. The CDR3 sequence is CASSQGPQGWINYGYTF. The DNA for the CDR3 is TGTGCCAGCAGCCAGGGGCCCCAGGGATGGATTAACTATGGCTACACCTTC.

The chain combines TRBV28 with TRBJ1-2; 9 bases fit TRBD1. The CDR3 contains 14 residues. V lost 4 bases to trimming and J lost 4 bases; unmatched junction nucleotides: 4. Germline CDR1 reads MDHEN; CDR2 reads SYDVKM. The CDR3 DNA follows: TGTGCCAGCAGTTCCGGACAGGGGAGCTATGGCTACACCTTC. Amino acid sequence: CASSSGQGSYGYTF.

The chain is built from TRBV2 and TRBJ2-7, with D perhaps matching TRBD2 (6 bases). The V gene's germline CDR1 is SNHLY and CDR2 FYNNEI. The CDR3 is 17 amino acids. V lost 5 bases and J lost 1, with 21 bases in between. This CDR3 reads CASSYEPVGGDSYEQYF. CDR3 nucleotides: TGTGCCAGCAGTTATGAGCCCGTTGGCGGGGATTCCTACGAGCAGTACTTC. Full variable domain (missing parts from reference TRBV2 and TRBJ2-7): EPEVTQTPSHQVTQMGQEVILRCVPISNHLYFYWYRQILGQKVEFLVSFYNNEISEKSEIFDDQFSVERPDGSNFTLKIRSTKLEDSAMYFCASSYEPVGGDSYEQYFGPGTRLTVT.

In its sample, this clone was seen once. The chain joins TRBV11-2 to TRBJ1-1, with 7 bases aligning to TRBD1. Germline CDR1 reads SGHAT; CDR2 reads FQNNGV. Trimming took 3 bases from V and 1 from J; bases not matched to a gene: 8. This CDR3 has 16 residues. CDR3 coding DNA: TGTGCCAGCAGCTTCAGGGGGGCTGCAACGAACACTGAAGCTTTCTTT. As protein: CASSFRGAATNTEAFF.

The count of this clone is one. The chain links TRBV4-1 to TRBJ2-7, with TRBD1 matching over 7 bases. CDR1 MGHRA and CDR2 YSYEKL come from the germline V gene. CDR3 length: 14 amino acids. V shed 5 bases, J shed 3 bases, and the junction held 7 bases outside the gene matches. The CDR3 DNA reads as TGCGCCAGCAGCTCCTCGACAGGGTACTACGAGCAGTACTTC. This codes for CASSSSTGYYEQYF.

J is TRBJ1-1 and V is TRBV5-6; tentative D call: TRBD1 (6 bases). Trimming took off 1 base at V and 5 bases at J, with 9 bases between the two ends. The CDR3 totals 13 residues. Germline lookup yields CDR1 SGHDT and CDR2 YYEEEE. In DNA form, the CDR3 reads TGTGCCAGCAGCTTGACAGGGCGAACTGAAGCTTTCTTT. This encodes CASSLTGRTEAFF.

J is TRBJ1-1 and V is TRBV5-1; 10 bases map to TRBD1. The V segment lost 5 bases and the J segment 7 bases; nucleotides outside the gene matches: 5. Germline-derived CDR1 and CDR2 are SGHRS and YFSETQ. The CDR3 spans 13 residues. The CDR3 sequence: CASRVGQGDEAFF. CDR3 coding DNA: TGCGCCAGCAGAGTAGGACAGGGGGATGAAGCTTTCTTT.

The rearrangement uses TRBV6-5 and TRBJ2-7, with a weak D call TRBD1 (6 bases). The CDR3 spans 13 residues. V was cut by 5 bases and J by 0 bases, with 8 bases left in between. CDR1 and CDR2 from the germline V gene are MNHEY and SVGAGI. The CDR3 loop is CASSRDISYEQYF. The CDR3 DNA reads as TGTGCCAGCAGTAGGGACATCTCCTACGAGCAGTACTTC.

The sample holds a few counts of this clone. The gene calls are TRBV29-1 and TRBJ2-3, with TRBD2 identical over 8 bases. The CDR3 is made up of 15 amino acids. Germline V gene sequence: CDR1 SQVTM, CDR2 ANQGSEA. After removal of 4 bases from V and 2 bases from J, the junction contained 8 bases not matched to a gene. The CDR3 reads CSVAVGGGYTDTQYF. CDR3 DNA sequence: TGCAGCGTTGCGGTGGGCGGGGGGTACACAGATACGCAGTATTTT.

There are a few counts of this clone. This chain uses TRBV11-2 with TRBJ1-1; TRBD1 matches 7 bases. Germline CDR1 is SGHAT and CDR2 is FQNNGV. The CDR3 is 15 amino acids. V lost 1 base to trimming and J lost 5 bases; unmatched junction nucleotides: 7. CDR3 sequence (DNA): TGTGCCAGCAGCTTAGGTCTGGACAGGCCTACTGAAGCTTTCTTT. The encoded protein is CASSLGLDRPTEAFF.

The V and J genes are TRBV18 and TRBJ2-2; perhaps TRBD1 as D (6 bases). The V and J ends lost 6 bases and 5 bases respectively, with 16 bases between them. This CDR3 has 15 residues. Germline V gene lookup returns CDR1 KGHSH and CDR2 LQKENI. CDR3 coding DNA: TGTGCCAGCTCGCTCGACAGGAGAGTGACCGGGGAGCTGTTTTTT. This sequence encodes CASSLDRRVTGELFF.

V is TRBV4-2 and J is TRBJ1-2; 9 bases agree with TRBD1. V lost 4 bases and J lost 4; bases outside the gene matches: 10. This CDR3 has 16 amino acids. The germline V gene has CDR1 LGHNA and CDR2 YNFKEQ. CDR3 in DNA: TGTGCCAGCAGCCGCACTACAGGGGGCCTAGGCTATGGCTACACCTTC. Translating it yields CASSRTTGGLGYGYTF.

V is TRBV7-2 and J is TRBJ2-4; 7 positions match TRBD2. Trimming removed 5 bases from V and 8 bases from J; junction bases left unmatched: 9. Germline loops: CDR1 SGHTA, CDR2 FQGNSA. This CDR3 comprises 14 residues. The CDR3 DNA follows: TGTGCCAGCAGCGCGGGGGTTACCAATGACATTCAGTACTTC. This translates into CASSAGVTNDIQYF.

The J gene is TRBJ2-2, the V gene TRBV7-2; D gene ambiguous. Germline values: CDR1 SGHTA, CDR2 FQGNSA. This CDR3 spans 14 amino acids. The germline V and J ends were trimmed by 1 base and 6 bases, with 9 bases remaining between them. CDR3 amino acids: CASSLGSIAGELFF. The DNA for the CDR3 is TGTGCCAGCAGCTTAGGGTCTATCGCCGGGGAGCTGTTTTTT.

V is TRBV19 and J is TRBJ1-2; D might be TRBD1 (6 bases). The CDR3 sequence is 15 residues long. With 2 bases removed from V and 8 bases from J, the gap between germline ends came to 18 bases. Per the germline V gene, CDR1 is LNHDA and CDR2 is SQIVND (reference sequence). CDR3: CASSIRGRGRLGYTF. CDR3 in DNA: TGTGCCAGTAGTATAAGGGGCAGGGGCCGCCTCGGCTACACCTTC.

V and J are TRBV28 and TRBJ1-1; D is ambiguous. The V end was cut by 6 bases, the J end by 0 bases, with 17 bases between. The CDR3 has 16 residues. The germline V gene has CDR1 MDHEN and CDR2 SYDVKM. The chain's CDR3 is CASSPDGLFMNTEAFF. The CDR3 region has the DNA TGTGCCAGCAGCCCGGATGGACTATTTATGAACACTGAAGCTTTCTTT. Full variable domain (rest looked up from reference TRBV28 and TRBJ1-1): DVKVTQSSRYLVKRTGEKVFLECVQDMDHENMFWYRQDPGLGLRLIYFSYDVKMKEKGDIPEGYSVSREKKERFSLILESASTNQTSMYLCASSPDGLFMNTEAFFGQGTRLTVV.

This clone came up once. The chain couples TRBV6-5 to TRBJ1-1, with D maybe TRBD1 (6 bases). V was trimmed by 5 bases and J by 7 bases, leaving 11 bases between them. The CDR3 totals 12 residues. CDR1 is MNHEY and CDR2 is SVGAGI in the germline V gene. The chain's CDR3 is CASSRTEGEAFF. The DNA of the CDR3 is TGTGCCAGCAGTCGGACAGAGGGTGAAGCTTTCTTT.

The J gene is TRBJ1-1, the V gene TRBV18, with D hard to call. The CDR3 has 15 residues. Germline CDR1 and CDR2: KGHSH and LQKENI. V was clipped by 1 base and J by 1 base, with 10 bases between them. CDR3 protein: CASSPRGSENTEAFF. In DNA form, the CDR3 reads TGTGCCAGCTCACCACGAGGCAGCGAGAACACTGAAGCTTTCTTT.